This T cell receptor (beta chain) is drawn from a study of T cells expressing NK-cell markers. The study's findings and limits: Researchers report these clonotypes also headed the CD3+CD56-NKG2C+ fraction in a few donors.

What made the TCR beta cDNA was 5'RACE template switching with UMIs. TCRdb reprocessed the 5' RACE reads and keeps a single row for each CDR3 protein, giving no DNA. This repertoire comprises fewer than 550,000 distinct CDR3 sequences; its ten largest clones make up 1.4%. The CDR3 loop spans 14 amino acids. CDR1 is DFQATT, CDR2 SNEGSKA, per germline (reference sequence). Concerning this clonotype itself: Its target is not known.

This sequence was found in a woman in her forties or fifties in good health. Specimen: blood T cells: a sorted CD56 or NKG2C T cell subset, CD4+ or CD8+ T cells, or bulk PBMC T cells (not recorded which). V and J are TRBV20-1 and TRBJ1-1; TCRdb proposes TRBD1, but this gene call is untestable without DNA. The CDR3 here is CSASLQGRDTEAFF.